This T cell receptor beta chain came from a study of CXCR3-negative and CXCR3-positive naive CD8 T cells. Study background: Sequencing yielded approximately 130 million TRB reads, roughly 1.5 +/- 0.3 million per library.

Study observations and caveats: Diversity proved comparably high across both naive subsets and much lower in memory CD8+ cells.

UMI-labeled TRB cDNA libraries were prepared by 5' RACE. TCRdb re-called the 5' RACE reads; one entry per CDR3 protein, DNA not given. The data show 45,000 to 60,000 distinct CDR3 sequences, and the top ten clones hold less than 25%. There are 13 residues in the CDR3. Germline loops: CDR1 SGHTA, CDR2 FQGNSA. Turning to this clonotype: Antigen unknown.

Sequenced: memory CD8+ T cells from blood. The origin of this receptor is a human donor in good health. Some clones in this sample may be carry-over from other donors' samples. J is TRBJ1-4 and V is TRBV7-2; TCRdb reports TRBD1, a call that lacks DNA to check it against. This CDR3 is CASEPDSGEKLFF.